Listed below are T cell receptor beta chains from one sample, sequenced in a study of Graves' ophthalmopathy and Graves' hyperthyroidism. TCRdb redid the calling of the multiplex PCR reads with MiXCR, one entry per CDR3 protein. The repertoire holds about 550,000 distinct CDR3 sequences, with about 35% as singletons. Sequenced input: peripheral blood or thyroid tissue (not recorded which). The receptors originated from an adult man with Graves' hyperthyroidism. CDR3s include the opening cysteine and the closing phenylalanine or tryptophan. A D gene is named only where the DNA matches it firmly. Size is stated for part of the rows, as once, few or many counts, or as a class when the clone is expanded.

cdr3_nt: TGTGCCAGCAGCTTAGATCTCGGGGGGGCGGGAGAGACCCAGTACTTC; cdr3_aa: CASSLDLGGAGETQYF; d_call: TRBD2; clone_size: many; j_call: TRBJ2-5; v_call: TRBV11-3
cdr3_nt: TGTGCCAGTAGTATCGGACTAGCGGGGTACGAGCAGTACTTC; cdr3_aa: CASSIGLAGYEQYF; d_call: TRBD2; clone_size: .; j_call: TRBJ2-7; v_call: TRBV19
cdr3_nt: TGCAGTGCCGGTGAACAGGGGGCGGATGGCTACACCTTC; cdr3_aa: CSAGEQGADGYTF; d_call: TRBD1; clone_size: .; j_call: TRBJ1-2; v_call: TRBV20-1
cdr3_nt: TGTGCCACCAGTGATGCCGTTAATCAGCCCCAGCATTTT; cdr3_aa: CATSDAVNQPQHF; d_call: .; clone_size: many; j_call: TRBJ1-5; v_call: TRBV24-1
cdr3_nt: TGTGCCATCAGTGAGACTAGCGGGGGGGCGGTGAATTCACCCCTCCACTTT; cdr3_aa: CAISETSGGAVNSPLHF; d_call: .; clone_size: .; j_call: TRBJ1-6; v_call: TRBV10-3
cdr3_nt: TGTGCCAGCAGCCAAATACAGGGGCAGGGCTACACCTTC; cdr3_aa: CASSQIQGQGYTF; d_call: TRBD1; clone_size: .; j_call: TRBJ1-2; v_call: TRBV3-1
cdr3_nt: TGTGCCAGCAGCCCAATTACGGAGGGATTGGGCTACGAGCAGTACTTC; cdr3_aa: CASSPITEGLGYEQYF; d_call: .; clone_size: many; j_call: TRBJ2-7; v_call: TRBV7-2
cdr3_nt: TGCGCCAGCAGCCACGGGAAGACCAGGGAGCTGTTTTTT; cdr3_aa: CASSHGKTRELFF; d_call: .; clone_size: many; j_call: TRBJ2-2; v_call: TRBV4-1
cdr3_nt: TGTGCCAGCAGTTTTCCTCTAGCGGGGACCTTCGGAGATACGCAGTACTTC; cdr3_aa: CASSFPLAGTFGDTQYF; d_call: TRBD2; clone_size: .; j_call: TRBJ2-5; v_call: TRBV12-3/TRBV12-4
cdr3_nt: TGTGCCAGCAGTTTTGCCAATCAGCCCCAGCATTTT; cdr3_aa: CASSFANQPQHF; d_call: .; clone_size: .; j_call: TRBJ1-5; v_call: TRBV27
cdr3_nt: TGTGCCAGCAGTGAAGGAGGAGCGGGGGATTACGAGCAGTACTTC; cdr3_aa: CASSEGGAGDYEQYF; d_call: TRBD2; clone_size: many; j_call: TRBJ2-7; v_call: TRBV6-1
cdr3_nt: TGTGCCAGCGTTGTTGAGGGGGTAGGGCAGTACTTC; cdr3_aa: CASVVEGVGQYF; d_call: .; clone_size: .; j_call: TRBJ2-7; v_call: TRBV28
cdr3_nt: TGCGCCAGCAGCCAGAGACTAGCGGGGACCTACGAGCAGTACTTC; cdr3_aa: CASSQRLAGTYEQYF; d_call: TRBD2; clone_size: few; j_call: TRBJ2-7; v_call: TRBV4-1
cdr3_nt: TGTGCCAGCAGTGCAGGGGGCATAGCCAAAAACATTCAGTACTTC; cdr3_aa: CASSAGGIAKNIQYF; d_call: TRBD1; clone_size: .; j_call: TRBJ2-4; v_call: TRBV2
cdr3_nt: TGTGCCAGCAGTCCACGGACAGGGAGCCAGCCCCAGCATTTT; cdr3_aa: CASSPRTGSQPQHF; d_call: TRBD1; clone_size: many; j_call: TRBJ1-5; v_call: TRBV12-3/TRBV12-4
cdr3_nt: TGTGCCAGCAGCTCTCATCGGACAGGGACGAAGGCCCACGAGCAGTACTTC; cdr3_aa: CASSSHRTGTKAHEQYF; d_call: TRBD1; clone_size: many; j_call: TRBJ2-7; v_call: TRBV7-9
cdr3_nt: TGCAGTGCTTTACAGGATGAGGCCAAAAACATTCAGTACTTC; cdr3_aa: CSALQDEAKNIQYF; d_call: .; clone_size: .; j_call: TRBJ2-4; v_call: TRBV20-1
cdr3_nt: TGTGCCAGCAAAGCCAGAGACAGGGGACCATTAGGAGGCTACACCTTC; cdr3_aa: CASKARDRGPLGGYTF; d_call: TRBD1; clone_size: .; j_call: TRBJ1-2; v_call: TRBV10-3
cdr3_nt: TGTGCCAGCAACGAGGGACCGGGAACAACTGGGTACGAGCAGTACTTC; cdr3_aa: CASNEGPGTTGYEQYF; d_call: .; clone_size: few; j_call: TRBJ2-7; v_call: TRBV6-5
cdr3_nt: TGTGCCAGCACCCCGGGAGGGACAGGGAGCTCCTACGAGCAGTACTTC; cdr3_aa: CASTPGGTGSSYEQYF; d_call: .; clone_size: .; j_call: TRBJ2-7; v_call: TRBV7-9